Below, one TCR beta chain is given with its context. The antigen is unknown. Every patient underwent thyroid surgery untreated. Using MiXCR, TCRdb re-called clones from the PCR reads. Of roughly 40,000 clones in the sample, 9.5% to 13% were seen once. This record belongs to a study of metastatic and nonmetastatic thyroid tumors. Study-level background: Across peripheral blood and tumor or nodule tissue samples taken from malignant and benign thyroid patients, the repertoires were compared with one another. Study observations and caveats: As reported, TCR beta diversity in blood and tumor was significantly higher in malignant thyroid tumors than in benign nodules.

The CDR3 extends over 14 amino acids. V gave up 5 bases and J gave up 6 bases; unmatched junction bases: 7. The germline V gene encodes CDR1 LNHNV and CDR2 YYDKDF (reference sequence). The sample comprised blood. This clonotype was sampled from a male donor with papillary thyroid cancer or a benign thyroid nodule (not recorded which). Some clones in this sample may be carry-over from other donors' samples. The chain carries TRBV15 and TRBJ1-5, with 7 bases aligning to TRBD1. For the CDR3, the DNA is TGTGCCACCAGCTACGGGACAGTCCCTCAGCCCCAGCATTTT. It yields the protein CATSYGTVPQPQHF.